This T cell receptor beta chain stems from a study of T cell repertoires in cytomegalovirus infection. This clonotype turned up a few times. CDR1 MRHNA and CDR2 SNTAGT come from the germline V gene. Trimming pared 5 bases from V and 10 bases from J, leaving 15 bases between. This CDR3 spans 14 amino acids. From the reads, TCRdb called clonotypes with MiXCR, one entry per CDR3 protein. Altogether under 800,000 distinct CDR3 sequences are present, roughly 26% being singletons, with the ten largest covering 6.5% to 10%. Sequenced input: CD8+ T cells from PBMCs. This receptor was obtained from a human donor in good health (CMV status not recorded). Some clones in this sample may be carry-over from other donors' samples. The chain couples TRBV6-4 to TRBJ1-6; D may be TRBD1 (6 bases). The CDR3 loop reads CASSSGTSWSPLHF. The CDR3 coding sequence is TGTGCCAGCAGTTCCGGGACATCGTGGTCACCCCTCCACTTT.